The text below deals with one T cell receptor (beta chain). The data were obtained in a study of chronic HIV infection and antiretroviral therapy. TCRdb reprocessed the 5' RACE reads with MiXCR, giving one entry per CDR3 protein. Altogether 40,000 to 60,000 distinct CDR3 sequences are present, roughly 19% being singletons, with the ten largest covering over 2.5%. The sample consisted of peripheral blood. This clonotype was obtained from an adult who had HIV and had not received antiretroviral therapy, or was an uninfected healthy control (not recorded which).

DNA of the CDR3: TGCAGCGTTGGTTTAGCGGGAGAGGTTGCCGGGGAGCTGTTTTTT. Protein: CSVGLAGEVAGELFF. The chain recombines TRBV29-1 with TRBJ2-2, with 9 bases identical to TRBD2. There are 15 residues in the CDR3. The trim removed 4 bases at V and 6 bases at J, leaving 9 bases unmatched. CDR1 SQVTM and CDR2 ANQGSEA come from the germline V gene.